This T cell receptor (beta chain) was recovered during a study of blood T cell repertoires in COVID-19. Study context: Whether acute or convalescent, the COVID-19 samples came from the United States, Italy and Spain. Sources were T cells, B-cell-depleted T cells, or PBMCs; the material itself was cDNA or gDNA.

J was trimmed by 1 base and V by 1 base; bases with no gene match: 6. The CDR3 is 17 amino acids. Germline values: CDR1 LNHDA, CDR2 SQIVND (reference sequence). This study enrolled people aged about 18 to 100 from approximately 25 US geographic areas. Clinical history as reported by participants underpinned cohort assignment. Method: immunoSEQ multiplex PCR; TCRdb's copy keeps in-frame clones and lacks some. The sample lists about 310,000 clones, 80% to 90% occurring once. The sequenced material came from PBMCs or T cells enriched from blood (not recorded which). The chain carries TRBV19 and TRBJ1-5; 8 bases are shared with TRBD1. The sequence derives from a woman under 30 who had recovered from COVID-19. The CDR3 nucleotides are TGTGCCAGTAGTATAGGGCAGGGGGCGGGAAGCAATCAGCCCCAGCATTTT. Protein product: CASSIGQGAGSNQPQHF.